This T cell receptor (beta chain) was retrieved from a study of control samples from healthy donors and cancer patients. V lost 3 bases and J lost 5, with 11 bases in between. CDR1 is LNHDA, CDR2 SQIVND, per germline (reference sequence). The CDR3 extends over 14 amino acids. Clones were read by immunoSEQ multiplex PCR, and TCRdb kept only the in-frame ones, dropping some. The data contain around 82,000 clones, more than 75% of them singletons. The clonotype comes from a man aged 50 to 59 in good health. V usage is TRBV19 and J usage is TRBJ1-5, with D perhaps TRBD1 (5 bases). Input material: blood. The CDR3 sequence is CASSIGGKDQPQHF. In DNA, the CDR3 is TGTGCCAGTAGTATTGGGGGGAAAGATCAGCCCCAGCATTTT.